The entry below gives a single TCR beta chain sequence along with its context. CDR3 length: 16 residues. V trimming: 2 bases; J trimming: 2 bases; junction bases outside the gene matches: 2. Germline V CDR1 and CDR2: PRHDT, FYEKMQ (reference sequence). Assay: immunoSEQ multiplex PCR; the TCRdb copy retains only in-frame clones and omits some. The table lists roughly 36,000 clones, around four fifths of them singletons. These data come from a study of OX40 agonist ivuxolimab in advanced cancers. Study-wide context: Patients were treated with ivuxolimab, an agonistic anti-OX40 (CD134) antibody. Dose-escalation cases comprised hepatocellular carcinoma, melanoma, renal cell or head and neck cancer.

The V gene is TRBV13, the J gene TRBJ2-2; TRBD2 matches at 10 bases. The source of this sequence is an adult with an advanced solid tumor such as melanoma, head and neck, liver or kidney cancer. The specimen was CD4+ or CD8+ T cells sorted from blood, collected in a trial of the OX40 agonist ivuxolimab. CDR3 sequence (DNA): TGTGCCAGCAGCTTATTAGCGGGGGGCAACACCGGGGAGCTGTTTTTT. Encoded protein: CASSLLAGGNTGELFF. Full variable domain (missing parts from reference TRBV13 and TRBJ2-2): AAGVIQSPRHLIKEKRETATLKCYPIPRHDTVYWYQQGPGQDPQFLISFYEKMQSDKGSIPDRFSAQQFSDYHSELNMSSLELGDSALYFCASSLLAGGNTGELFFGEGSRLTVL.